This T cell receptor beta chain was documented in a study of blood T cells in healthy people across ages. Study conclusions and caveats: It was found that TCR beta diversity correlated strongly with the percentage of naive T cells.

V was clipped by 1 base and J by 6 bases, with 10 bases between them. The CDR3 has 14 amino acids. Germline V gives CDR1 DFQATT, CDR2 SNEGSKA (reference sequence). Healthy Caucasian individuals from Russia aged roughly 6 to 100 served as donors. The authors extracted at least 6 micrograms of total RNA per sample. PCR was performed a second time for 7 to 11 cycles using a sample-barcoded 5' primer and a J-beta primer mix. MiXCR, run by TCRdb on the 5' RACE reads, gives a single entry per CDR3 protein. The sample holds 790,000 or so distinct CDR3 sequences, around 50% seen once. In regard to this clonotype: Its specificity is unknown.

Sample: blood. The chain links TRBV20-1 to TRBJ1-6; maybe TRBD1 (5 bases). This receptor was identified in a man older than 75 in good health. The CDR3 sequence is CSARGGASNSPLHF. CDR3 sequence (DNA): TGCAGTGCTAGAGGAGGGGCCAGTAATTCACCCCTCCACTTT.